The next 20 T cell receptor beta chains were all read from a single sample in a study of cytomegalovirus exposure and HLA in healthy donors. Primers: 60 Vbeta forward and 13 Jbeta reverse. The protocol was immunoSEQ multiplex PCR, while the TCRdb copy is restricted to in-frame clones and leaves out a portion. The table shows some 190,000 clones, with almost 75% occurring only once. Source material: PBMCs. Receptor source: a woman in her 30s in good health and CMV-seropositive.

The chain has TRBV27 and TRBJ2-7; the D gene is possibly TRBD2 (5 bases). V dropped 3 bases and J dropped 3 bases, with 9 bases sitting between them. The CDR3 length is 13 residues. The V gene's germline CDR1 is MNHEY and CDR2 SMNVEV (reference sequence). CDR3: CASSLSGNYEQYF. In nucleotides, the CDR3 is TGTGCCAGCAGTTTGTCCGGGAACTACGAGCAGTACTTC.

CDR3 amino acids: CASRADPGEAFF. CDR3 in DNA: TGTGCCAGCAGAGCCGATCCAGGTGAAGCTTTCTTT. The V gene is TRBV4-2, the J gene TRBJ1-1; D is undetermined. The CDR3 is 12 residues long. Trimming stripped 6 bases from V and 7 bases from J, with 12 bases between. The V gene's germline CDR1 is LGHNA and CDR2 YNFKEQ.

This clone came up a few times. V gene TRBV19 combines with J gene TRBJ2-1; 13 nucleotides line up with TRBD2. V lost 3 bases and J lost 8; bases outside the gene matches: 7. The V gene's germline CDR1 is LNHDA and CDR2 SQIVND (reference sequence). The length of the CDR3 is 16 residues. CDR3 region: CASSIRTSGSFDEQFF. The DNA for the CDR3 is TGTGCCAGTAGTATCCGGACTAGCGGGAGTTTCGATGAGCAGTTCTTC.

This chain joins TRBV7-9 and TRBJ1-6; TRBD1 is a possible D gene (6 bases). The V end lost 4 bases, the J end lost 7 bases, and 14 bases lay between the germline ends. Germline lookup yields CDR1 SEHNR and CDR2 FQNEAQ (reference sequence). This CDR3 spans 15 amino acids. Written as DNA, the CDR3 is TGTGCCAGCAGCTCATCGGGACATTTAAATTCACCCCTCCACTTT. Translation gives CASSSSGHLNSPLHF.

This clone was detected only a few times. The chain links TRBV2 to TRBJ2-5, with 10 bases aligning to TRBD2. The V gene end was trimmed by 7 bases and the J gene end by 6 bases; junction bases not matched to a gene: 11. Germline V CDR1 and CDR2: SNHLY, FYNNEI. The CDR3 contains 15 residues. The DNA for the CDR3 is TGTGCCAGCACTAGCGGGAGCCCGACAGGAAAGACCCAGTACTTC. Its protein is CASTSGSPTGKTQYF.

V gene TRBV13 combines with J gene TRBJ2-7, with D perhaps TRBD1 (6 bases). The V end lost 1 base, the J end lost 7 bases, and 11 bases lay between the germline ends. This CDR3 region has 13 residues. The germline V gene has CDR1 PRHDT and CDR2 FYEKMQ (reference sequence). CDR3 nucleotides: TGTGCCAGCAGCTTAGACAGGGCGGTGGAGCAGTACTTC. Protein: CASSLDRAVEQYF.

This clone was counted a few times. The chain links TRBV28 to TRBJ2-5; 11 bases fit TRBD1. The V segment lost 10 bases and the J segment 4 bases; nucleotides outside the gene matches: 11. CDR3 length: 15 amino acids. Germline V gene sequence: CDR1 MDHEN, CDR2 SYDVKM. The CDR3 spells CAIQGGQGVAETQYF. The DNA for the CDR3 is TGTGCCATACAGGGGGGACAGGGGGTAGCAGAGACCCAGTACTTC.

The rearrangement joins TRBV28 to TRBJ2-7; TRBD2 aligns across 12 bases. With 6 bases clipped from V and 2 bases from J, the junction kept 5 bases outside the gene matches. Germline V CDR1 and CDR2: MDHEN, SYDVKM. This CDR3 comprises 15 residues. This chain's CDR3 is CASRMLAGGTYEQYF. The CDR3 DNA is TGTGCCAGCAGGATGCTAGCGGGAGGGACCTACGAGCAGTACTTC. Supplemented by reference TRBV28 and TRBJ2-7, the full variable domain reads DVKVTQSSRYLVKRTGEKVFLECVQDMDHENMFWYRQDPGLGLRLIYFSYDVKMKEKGDIPEGYSVSREKKERFSLILESASTNQTSMYLCASRMLAGGTYEQYFGPGTRLTVT.

The chain recombines TRBV5-4 with TRBJ2-7; 8 bases fit TRBD2. CDR1 is SGHNT, CDR2 YYREEE, per germline (reference sequence). CDR3 length: 16 amino acids. With V trimmed by 5 bases and J by 6 bases, 16 bases remained unmatched. The CDR3 DNA reads TGTGCCAGCAGTGATGACGCCGGGACTAGTACGGCCGAGCAGTACTTC. Translated, it gives CASSDDAGTSTAEQYF.

This clone was seen a single time. The V and J genes are TRBV5-1 and TRBJ2-5; tentative D call: TRBD2 (6 bases). V lost 6 bases, J lost 5 bases, and 8 bases lay in between. Looked up from germline, CDR1 is SGHRS and CDR2 is YFSETQ. The length of the CDR3 is 11 residues. CDR3 bases: TGCGCCAGCACCCGGGGGGAGACCCAGTACTTC. This sequence encodes CASTRGETQYF.

This chain uses TRBV29-1 with TRBJ2-1; the match to TRBD1 covers 9 bases. This CDR3 region has 13 residues. After removal of 6 bases from V and 5 bases from J, the junction contained 5 bases not matched to a gene. The germline CDR1 and CDR2 sequences are SQVTM and ANQGSEA. Here the CDR3 reads CSVGTGSHNEQFF. CDR3 DNA sequence: TGCAGCGTGGGGACAGGGAGTCACAATGAGCAGTTCTTC.

The J gene is TRBJ2-5, the V gene TRBV18, with TRBD1 matching 8 bases. Trimming cost V 5 bases and J 5 bases; bases outside gene matches: 16. The CDR3 is 17 amino acids. Germline-derived CDR1 and CDR2 are KGHSH and LQKENI. CDR3 in amino acids: CASSSTGTGKGRETQYF. The CDR3 coding sequence is TGTGCCAGCTCATCGACCGGGACAGGAAAAGGCAGGGAGACCCAGTACTTC.

To note about this clone: Other DNA sequences in the sample encode the same CDR3. The V call is TRBV5-1, the J call TRBJ2-7; TRBD1 agrees at 11 bases. Germline values: CDR1 SGHRS, CDR2 YFSETQ. J lost 3 bases, V lost 4 bases, and 3 bases had no gene match. The CDR3 spans 14 residues. The CDR3 protein is CASSPGTGGYEQYF. CDR3 nucleotides: TGCGCCAGCAGCCCCGGGACAGGGGGCTACGAGCAGTACTTC.

There are a few counts of this clone. The CDR3 DNA reads TGTGCCAGCAGTGAAGGGGAGTCCGGGGAGCTGTTTTTT. It is translated as CASSEGESGELFF. This sequence joins TRBV25-1 and TRBJ2-2, with D perhaps matching TRBD2 (5 bases). The CDR3 covers 13 residues. The V end was cut by 2 bases, the J end by 6 bases, with 7 bases between. Per the germline V gene, CDR1 is MGHDK and CDR2 is SYGVNS.

CDR3 DNA: TGTGCCAGCAGTGAGTTGACGAGGGCCGGTACAGATACGCAGTATTTT. As protein: CASSELTRAGTDTQYF. This chain joins TRBV2 and TRBJ2-3; tentatively, D is TRBD2 (5 bases). Germline V gene lookup returns CDR1 SNHLY and CDR2 FYNNEI. The CDR3 loop spans 16 amino acids. V gave up 3 bases and J gave up 3 bases, with 16 bases separating them.

The gene calls are TRBV28 and TRBJ1-4; TRBD1 matches at 8 bases. V lost 4 bases, J lost 2 bases, and 9 bases stayed unmatched. The CDR3 sequence is 17 residues long. The germline V gene has CDR1 MDHEN and CDR2 SYDVKM. The CDR3 region is CASSYSRGLGTNEKLFF. DNA for the CDR3: TGTGCCAGCAGTTACAGCAGGGGGCTTGGGACTAATGAAAAACTGTTTTTT.

This clone was detected only a few times. The genes are TRBV27 and TRBJ2-2; the D gene is possibly TRBD1 (6 bases). The CDR3 spans 16 residues. V lost 6 bases and J lost 5, with 19 bases in between. Germline values: CDR1 MNHEY, CDR2 SMNVEV (reference sequence). CDR3 region: CASRGMGARSTGELFF. CDR3 coding DNA: TGTGCCAGCAGAGGGATGGGGGCGAGAAGTACCGGGGAGCTGTTTTTT.

The J gene is TRBJ2-3, the V gene TRBV7-9; TRBD2 agrees at 9 bases. The V gene's germline CDR1 is SEHNR and CDR2 FQNEAQ (reference sequence). V lost 7 bases, J lost 1 base, and 6 bases stayed unmatched. CDR3 length equals 15 residues. The CDR3 coding sequence is TGTGCCAGCATCCTTAGCGGGAGCGGCACAGATACGCAGTATTTT. Its protein product is CASILSGSGTDTQYF.

The chain uses TRBV5-4 and TRBJ1-1, with D unclear. Germline V CDR1 and CDR2: SGHNT, YYREEE (reference sequence). The V and J ends lost 4 bases and 4 bases respectively, with 11 bases between them. There are 13 residues in the CDR3. DNA of the CDR3: TGTGCCAGCAGCCCCCCTGCGGGCACTGAAGCTTTCTTT. Translating gives CASSPPAGTEAFF.

This clone appeared once. The chain recombines TRBV6-5 with TRBJ2-1, with TRBD1 identical over 10 bases. Germline lookup yields CDR1 MNHEY and CDR2 SVGAGI. V was pared by 8 bases and J by 9 bases, with 10 bases of the junction left unmatched. The CDR3 is 14 amino acids. Here the CDR3 DNA reads TGTGCCAGCTGTAAGGGACAGGGGATGTCTGAGCAGTTCTTC. Translating it yields CASCKGQGMSEQFF.